This T cell receptor (beta chain) stems from a study of patients and donors after allogeneic stem cell transplantation. This clonotype turned up a few times. Trimming removed 3 bases from V and 8 bases from J, with 11 bases in between. This CDR3 is built from 14 residues. The V gene's germline CDR1 is MNHEY and CDR2 SVGAGI. TCRdb independently ran MiXCR on the RT-PCR reads; one entry per CDR3 protein. The table includes 160,000 or so distinct CDR3 sequences, roughly 22% detected once. The chain links TRBV6-5 to TRBJ1-6; D uncertain. The receptor was isolated from a human donor who was either an allogeneic HSCT recipient or a stem cell or donor lymphocyte infusion donor (not recorded which). It is not recorded whose cells these are; they may come from a transplant donor. The sample taken for sequencing was blood, either unsorted or a sorted T cell fraction (not recorded which). The CDR3 loop reads CASSYRTADSPLHF. CDR3 in DNA: TGTGCCAGCAGTTATCGCACAGCGGATTCACCCCTCCACTTT.